This T cell receptor beta chain was captured in a study of T-cell memory formation after mild COVID-19. Worth noting for this clonotype: Its target is not known.

Via MiXCR, TCRdb re-called the 5' RACE reads, giving one row per CDR3 protein. The sample contains hundreds of thousands of distinct CDR3 sequences, more than 15% of which appear only once. General study points: CD4+ contracting clones were found mainly in CM and EM, and CD8+ ones in EMRA.

V was trimmed by 6 bases and J by 5 bases, leaving 13 bases between them. This CDR3 is built from 13 residues. CDR1 is DFQATT and CDR2 is SNEGSKA in the germline V gene (reference sequence). The J gene is TRBJ1-4, the V gene TRBV20-1, with a tentative D call TRBD1 (5 bases). The receptor comes from a young man who had mild COVID-19 (a few samples of this study predate the infection). Cell type and time point are not known. The sequenced material came from PBMCs or a T cell subset sorted from them (not recorded which). The CDR3 DNA is TGCAGTGCCCAACGACAGACGAATGAAAAACTGTTTTTT. Amino acids: CSAQRQTNEKLFF.